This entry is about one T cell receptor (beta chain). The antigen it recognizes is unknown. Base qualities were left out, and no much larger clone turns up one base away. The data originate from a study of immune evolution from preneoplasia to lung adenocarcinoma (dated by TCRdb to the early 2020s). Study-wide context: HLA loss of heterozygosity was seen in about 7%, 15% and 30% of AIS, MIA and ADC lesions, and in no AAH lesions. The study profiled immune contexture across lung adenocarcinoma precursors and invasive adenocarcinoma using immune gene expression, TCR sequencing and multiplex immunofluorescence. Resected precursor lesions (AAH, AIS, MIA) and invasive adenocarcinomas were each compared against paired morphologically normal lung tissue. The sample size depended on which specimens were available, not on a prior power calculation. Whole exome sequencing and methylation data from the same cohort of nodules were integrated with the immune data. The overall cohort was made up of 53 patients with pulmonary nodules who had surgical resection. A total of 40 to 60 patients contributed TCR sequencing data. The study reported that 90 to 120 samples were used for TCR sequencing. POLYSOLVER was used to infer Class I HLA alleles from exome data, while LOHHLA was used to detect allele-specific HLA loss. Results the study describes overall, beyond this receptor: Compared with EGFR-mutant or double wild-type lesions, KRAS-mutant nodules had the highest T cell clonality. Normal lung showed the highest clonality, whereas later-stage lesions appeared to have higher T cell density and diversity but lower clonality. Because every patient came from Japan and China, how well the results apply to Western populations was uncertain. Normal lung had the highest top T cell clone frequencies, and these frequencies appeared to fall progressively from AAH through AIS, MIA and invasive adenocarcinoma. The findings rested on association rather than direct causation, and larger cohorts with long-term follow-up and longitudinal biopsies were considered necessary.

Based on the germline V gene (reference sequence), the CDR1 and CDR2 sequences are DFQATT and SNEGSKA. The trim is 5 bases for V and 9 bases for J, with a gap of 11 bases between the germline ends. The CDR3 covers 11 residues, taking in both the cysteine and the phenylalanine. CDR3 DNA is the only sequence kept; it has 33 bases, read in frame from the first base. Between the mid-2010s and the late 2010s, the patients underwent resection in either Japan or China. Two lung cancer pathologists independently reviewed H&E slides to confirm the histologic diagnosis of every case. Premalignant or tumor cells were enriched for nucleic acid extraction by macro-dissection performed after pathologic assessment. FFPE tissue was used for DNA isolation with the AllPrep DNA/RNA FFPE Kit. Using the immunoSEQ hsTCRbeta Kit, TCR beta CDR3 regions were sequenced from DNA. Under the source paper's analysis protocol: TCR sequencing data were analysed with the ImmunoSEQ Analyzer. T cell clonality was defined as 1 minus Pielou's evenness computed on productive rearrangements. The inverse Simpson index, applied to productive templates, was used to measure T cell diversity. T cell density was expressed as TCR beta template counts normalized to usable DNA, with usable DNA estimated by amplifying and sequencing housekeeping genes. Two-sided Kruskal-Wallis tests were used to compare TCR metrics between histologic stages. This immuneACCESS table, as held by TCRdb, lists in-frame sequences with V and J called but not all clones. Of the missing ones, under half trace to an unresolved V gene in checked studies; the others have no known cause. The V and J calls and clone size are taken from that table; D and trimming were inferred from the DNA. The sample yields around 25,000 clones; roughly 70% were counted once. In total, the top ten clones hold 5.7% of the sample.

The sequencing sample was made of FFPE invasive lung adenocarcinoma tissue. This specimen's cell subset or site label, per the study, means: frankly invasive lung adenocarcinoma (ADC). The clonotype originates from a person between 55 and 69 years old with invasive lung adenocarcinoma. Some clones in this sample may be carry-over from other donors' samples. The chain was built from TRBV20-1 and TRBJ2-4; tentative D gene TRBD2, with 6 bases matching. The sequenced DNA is TGCAGTGCTGGCGCCGGGGGCATTCAGTACTTC. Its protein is CSAGAGGIQYF.